The table lists the clone carrying this T cell receptor beta chain with a count of one. Its antigen remains unidentified. The data were obtained in a study of cytomegalovirus exposure and HLA in healthy donors. Across the whole study: Earlier, almost 120 million unique TCR beta sequences were recovered from about 200 million T cells by an analysis.

Use of 60 Vbeta and 13 Jbeta primers characterized the PCR. TCRdb's copy holds only in-frame clones and misses some; the assay was immunoSEQ multiplex PCR. The sample has about 200,000 clones; 80% to 90% are singletons. Germline CDR1 is SGDLS and CDR2 is YYNGEE. V shed 4 bases and J 4 bases; nucleotides not matched to a gene: 4. This CDR3 is 13 amino acids long. The study, taken as a whole, reports: Rarity marked most TCR sequences, yet some public TCRs occurred in many donors. Cytomegalovirus status, reportedly, was diagnosed with high specificity and sensitivity by the classifier.

The material sequenced was PBMCs. The sequence was obtained from a woman in her 30s in good health and CMV-seronegative. The gene calls are TRBV9 and TRBJ2-7; 8 bases map to TRBD1. The CDR3 sequence is CASSLDRGYEQYF. In DNA, the CDR3 is TGTGCCAGCAGCCTTGACAGGGGATACGAGCAGTACTTC.